A single sample gave rise to the 24 T cell receptor beta chains below, sequenced in a study of blood T cell repertoires in COVID-19. The repertoire was sequenced with immunoSEQ multiplex PCR; TCRdb's copy has only in-frame clones and lacks some. Counted here are tens of thousands of clones, 85% to 90% occurring once; the ten biggest clones make up approximately 1.6%. The sample taken for sequencing was peripheral blood. The receptors were gathered from a human donor with active COVID-19. The donor label of this sample is uncertain.

Points on this clone: Other DNA sequences within the sample encode an identical CDR3. The chain recombines TRBV7-2 with TRBJ2-7; D perhaps matches TRBD2 (5 bases). Germline V gene data show CDR1 as SGHTA and CDR2 as FQGNSA. Trimming removed 1 base from V and 4 bases from J, with 8 bases in between. The CDR3 length is 13 residues. Written as DNA, the CDR3 is TGTGCCAGCAGCTTAGGAGGGATATACGAGCAGTACTTC. Residues: CASSLGGIYEQYF.

V is TRBV5-4 and J is TRBJ1-2; TRBD1 is a possible D gene (5 bases). The germline V gene encodes CDR1 SGHNT and CDR2 YYREEE (reference sequence). V gave up 4 bases and J gave up 3 bases, with 22 bases separating them. This CDR3 has 17 residues. The CDR3: CASSTTPPLWGDYGYTF. DNA for the CDR3: TGTGCCAGCAGCACGACCCCCCCACTCTGGGGGGACTATGGCTACACCTTC. Together with reference TRBV5-4 and TRBJ1-2, the CDR3 gives the full variable domain: ETGVTQSPTHLIKTRGQQVTLRCSSQSGHNTVSWYQQALGQGPQFIFQYYREEENGRGNFPPRFSGLQFPNYSSELNVNALELDDSALYLCASSTTPPLWGDYGYTFGSGTRLTVV.

CDR3 sequence: CASSQVGQYYGYTF. CDR3 DNA sequence: TGCGCCAGCAGCCAAGTTGGACAGTACTATGGCTACACCTTC. The gene calls are TRBV4-1 and TRBJ1-2; perhaps TRBD1 as D (6 bases). This CDR3 contains 14 residues. Per germline, CDR1 MGHRA and CDR2 YSYEKL. V was clipped by 1 base and J by 3 bases, with 9 bases between them.

CDR3 DNA sequence: TGTGCCAGCAGACAGACCGGGACTAGCTTTGAAGAGCAGTACTTC. This encodes CASRQTGTSFEEQYF. The rearrangement links TRBV14 to TRBJ2-7, with 9 nucleotides matching TRBD2. Losses at the gene ends were 6 bases for V and 7 bases for J; bases not matched to a gene: 13. Germline-derived CDR1 and CDR2 are SGHDN and FVKESK. This CDR3 is built from 15 residues.

The chain employs TRBV7-3 and TRBJ2-7; tentative D call: TRBD2 (5 bases). This CDR3 has 16 amino acids. V lost 2 bases and J lost 2, with 16 bases in between. Germline CDR1 and CDR2: SGHTA and FQGTGA. CDR3 sequence reads: CASSLRPGTLTYEQYF. CDR3 nucleotide sequence: TGTGCCAGCAGCTTACGGCCGGGAACGCTAACCTACGAGCAGTACTTC.

This clone has just one count. This sequence joins TRBV2 and TRBJ1-6; 8 bases are shared with TRBD1. With V trimmed by 6 bases and J by 8 bases, 3 bases remained unmatched. The CDR3 contains 13 residues. CDR1 SNHLY and CDR2 FYNNEI come from the germline V gene. The CDR3 DNA follows: TGTGCCAGCAGGCAGACAGGGGATTCACCCCTCCACTTT. This sequence encodes CASRQTGDSPLHF.

This chain connects TRBV28 to TRBJ2-7; possible D gene TRBD2, 5 bases. Germline CDR1 is MDHEN and CDR2 is SYDVKM. Trimming pared 1 base from V and 3 bases from J, leaving 10 bases between. This CDR3 has 14 residues. In DNA form, the CDR3 reads TGTGCCAGCAGTTTATCCCCGAGGGTCTACGAGCAGTACTTC. The encoded protein is CASSLSPRVYEQYF.

The chain carries TRBV7-9 and TRBJ1-2; 10 bases are a match to TRBD1. In germline, CDR1 is SEHNR, CDR2 FQNEAQ (reference sequence). After removal of 5 bases from V and 2 bases from J, the junction contained 14 bases not matched to a gene. The length of the CDR3 is 18 residues. In DNA form, the CDR3 reads TGTGCCAGCAGCCCCACCCTTGGGACAGGGGCGCCCAACTATGGCTACACCTTC. It encodes CASSPTLGTGAPNYGYTF.

The rearrangement uses TRBV4-1 and TRBJ2-5, with D perhaps matching TRBD1 (7 bases). Germline assignment: CDR1 MGHRA and CDR2 YSYEKL. The CDR3 has 20 residues. The V end lost 1 base, the J end lost 0 bases, and 24 bases lay between the germline ends. The CDR3 coding sequence is TGCGCCAGCAGCCAAGTCTCGGGGGTTAGGGGCAGGGGGTACCAAGAGACCCAGTACTTC. It specifies CASSQVSGVRGRGYQETQYF.

CDR3 nucleotides: TGTGCCAGCAGTTACTCGGGGGCCACTAGCACAGATACGCAGTATTTT. Encoded protein: CASSYSGATSTDTQYF. This chain connects TRBV6-6 to TRBJ2-3, with a weak D call TRBD1 (6 bases). CDR1 is MNHNY, CDR2 SVGAGI, per germline (reference sequence). The V end lost 0 bases, the J end lost 0 bases, and 10 bases lay between the germline ends. This CDR3 has 16 amino acids.

The V call is TRBV4-3, the J call TRBJ2-5; 14 nucleotides align to TRBD2. This CDR3 region has 18 residues. Germline CDR1 is LGHNA and CDR2 is YSLEER. J gave up 0 bases and V 4 bases, and 7 bases lay outside the gene matches. CDR3 amino acids: CASSRGLAGGPNQETQYF. The CDR3 DNA reads as TGCGCCAGCAGCCGCGGACTAGCGGGGGGACCTAACCAAGAGACCCAGTACTTC.

The rearrangement uses TRBV27 and TRBJ2-7, with a weak D call TRBD2 (5 bases). Germline values: CDR1 MNHEY, CDR2 SMNVEV (reference sequence). V lost 6 bases, J lost 4 bases, and 19 bases lay in between. The length of the CDR3 is 15 residues. CDR3 sequence: CASRDRIGKTYEQYF. The CDR3 DNA sequence: TGTGCCAGCAGGGATAGGATCGGGAAAACATACGAGCAGTACTTC.

The chain uses TRBV27 and TRBJ2-7; TRBD1 agrees at 8 bases. The trim removed 7 bases at V and 4 bases at J, leaving 15 bases unmatched. This CDR3 comprises 16 residues. Per germline, CDR1 MNHEY and CDR2 SMNVEV (reference sequence). This chain's CDR3 is CASKLSRDRPRYEQYF. For the CDR3, the DNA is TGTGCCAGCAAGCTCTCCCGGGACAGGCCCCGATACGAGCAGTACTTC.

The rearrangement uses TRBV29-1 and TRBJ2-1; 8 nucleotides line up with TRBD2. Trimming removed 6 bases from V and 5 bases from J; junction bases left unmatched: 9. From germline, CDR1 is SQVTM and CDR2 ANQGSEA. CDR3 length: 14 amino acids. The CDR3 loop reads CSVGAGAYDNEQFF. CDR3 coding DNA: TGCAGCGTGGGAGCGGGGGCTTACGACAATGAGCAGTTCTTC.

A single count supports this clone. CDR3 sequence reads: CASSFSTSGDQETQYF. As DNA, the CDR3 is TGTGCCAGCAGCTTTTCGACTAGCGGGGACCAAGAGACCCAGTACTTC. J is TRBJ2-5 and V is TRBV7-9, with 11 bases identical to TRBD2. V shed 3 bases and J 0 bases; nucleotides not matched to a gene: 3. Looked up from germline, CDR1 is SEHNR and CDR2 is FQNEAQ (reference sequence). This CDR3 is built from 16 residues.

The chain links TRBV10-3 to TRBJ2-7; 8 nucleotides align to TRBD1. Trimming removed 0 bases from V and 0 bases from J; junction bases left unmatched: 7. Germline V CDR1 and CDR2: ENHRY, SYGVKD. This CDR3 comprises 17 residues. The CDR3 sequence is CAISESMGTGSSYEQYF. The DNA of the CDR3 is TGTGCCATCAGTGAGTCTATGGGGACAGGAAGCTCCTACGAGCAGTACTTC.

The V and J genes are TRBV7-2 and TRBJ2-1; no definite D call. Trimming took 1 base from V and 0 from J, leaving 7 bases between them. CDR1 is SGHTA and CDR2 is FQGNSA in the germline V gene. This CDR3 region has 15 residues. Here the CDR3 DNA reads TGTGCCAGCAGCTTAGGTCTGAGCTCCTACAATGAGCAGTTCTTC. Amino acid sequence: CASSLGLSSYNEQFF. Variable domain in full (rest from reference TRBV7-2 and TRBJ2-1): GAGVSQSPSNKVTEKGKDVELRCDPISGHTALYWYRQSLGQGLEFLIYFQGNSAPDKSGLPSDRFSAERTGGSVSTLTIQRTQQEDSAVYLCASSLGLSSYNEQFFGPGTRLTVL.

The chain links TRBV12-3 or TRBV12-4 to TRBJ1-1, with a weak D call TRBD1 (5 bases). The CDR3 contains 13 residues. V was trimmed by 7 bases and J by 6 bases, leaving 15 bases between them. This CDR3 reads CASNQMAGSEAFF. CDR3 nucleotide sequence: TGTGCCAGCAATCAAATGGCAGGGTCTGAAGCTTTCTTT.

The CDR3 protein is CASSLATINTEAFF. The CDR3, as DNA: TGTGCCAGCAGTTTGGCAACTATAAACACTGAAGCTTTCTTT. The chain has TRBV27 and TRBJ1-1; D is unclear. Germline loops: CDR1 MNHEY, CDR2 SMNVEV (reference sequence). With 3 bases removed from V and 2 bases from J, the gap between germline ends came to 10 bases. CDR3 length: 14 residues.

The chain is built from TRBV4-2 and TRBJ2-1; a weak D match, TRBD2 (5 bases). The ends were cut back, 0 bases at V and 9 bases at J, with 9 bases in the middle. Germline loops: CDR1 LGHNA, CDR2 YNFKEQ. CDR3 size: 13 residues. CDR3 residues: CASSQERGSEQFF. As DNA, the CDR3 is TGTGCCAGCAGCCAAGAAAGAGGGAGTGAGCAGTTCTTC.

The J gene is TRBJ1-1, the V gene TRBV19, with D possibly TRBD1 on 5 matching bases. This CDR3 contains 19 residues. The germline V gene encodes CDR1 LNHDA and CDR2 SQIVND (reference sequence). V was trimmed by 5 bases and J by 0 bases, leaving 25 bases between them. The CDR3 nucleotides read TGTGCCAGTAGTTTTTGGACACCGGCCAAGATCGGCATGAACACTGAAGCTTTCTTT. Protein: CASSFWTPAKIGMNTEAFF.

J is TRBJ2-3 and V is TRBV27, with 9 nucleotides matching TRBD2. V was pared by 6 bases and J by 5 bases, with 18 bases of the junction left unmatched. There are 18 residues in the CDR3. Germline assignment: CDR1 MNHEY and CDR2 SMNVEV (reference sequence). As DNA, the CDR3 is TGTGCCAGCAGGGGGGACCGGATTCTAGCGGGACTTGGAGATACGCAGTATTTT. It translates to CASRGDRILAGLGDTQYF.

The rearrangement links TRBV7-9 to TRBJ2-5; D is possibly TRBD1 (5 bases). Trimming left V 5 bases short and J 5 bases short, with 18 bases between. Looked up from germline, CDR1 is SEHNR and CDR2 is FQNEAQ (reference sequence). This CDR3 spans 15 amino acids. The CDR3 sequence: CASSDSFGEEETQYF. The CDR3 region has the DNA TGTGCCAGCAGCGACAGTTTTGGGGAAGAGGAGACCCAGTACTTC.

The V gene is TRBV3-1 (or the pseudogene TRBV3-2), the J gene TRBJ2-1; the D gene is possibly TRBD1 (6 bases). Germline V gene lookup returns CDR1 LGHDT and CDR2 YNNKEL (reference sequence). The length of the CDR3 is 14 residues. V was shortened by 1 base and J by 7 bases, with 11 bases between the two germline ends. CDR3 sequence reads: CASSQGQVRNEQFF. CDR3 coding DNA: TGTGCCAGCAGCCAAGGACAGGTTCGGAATGAGCAGTTCTTC.